This TCR beta chain was identified during a study of cytomegalovirus exposure and HLA in healthy donors. Study overall: HLA-typed donors contributed around 85 million unique TCRs, which were held in an early data release.

This clone occurred once. Its target is not known. This CDR3 has 12 residues. V lost 3 bases and J lost 8, with 10 bases in between. Germline V lookup: CDR1 MGHRA, CDR2 YSYEKL. 13 Jbeta primers and 60 Vbeta primers were used for the PCR. Only in-frame clones appear in the TCRdb table, and some are missing; sequencing was by immunoSEQ multiplex PCR. The table shows about 94,000 clones, with about 80% occurring only once. Study outcomes and limitations: When analyzed later, the rates of TCR association showed variation by HLA locus, with DRB1 the most and HLA-C the fewest. Sequences of the TCR beta chain were said to predict the HLA-A and HLA-B alleles of most subjects accurately.

The sequence was collected from a human donor in good health. The rearrangement uses TRBV4-1 and TRBJ1-2; no definite D call. Source material: PBMCs. Written as DNA, the CDR3 is TGCGCCAGCAGCCAGACCGCCGGGGGCTACACCTTC. It specifies CASSQTAGGYTF.